Listed below are T cell receptor beta chains from one sample, sequenced in a study of blood T cell repertoires in COVID-19. TCRdb's copy holds only in-frame clones and misses some; the assay was immunoSEQ multiplex PCR. The sample includes around 86,000 clones, around 82% of them seen just once. Sequenced material: peripheral blood. These receptors were taken from a human donor in a cohort sampled during active COVID-19. The CDR3 runs from the conserved cysteine through the conserved F or W. The D gene is left open where the match is weak. Clone sizes are given selectively: once, few, many, or a class where the clone is expanded.

abundance: .; v_gene: TRBV6-5; d_gene: .; j_gene: TRBJ2-1; CDR3nt: TGTGCCAGCAGTATCCTAAATGAGCAGTTCTTC; CDR3aa: CASSILNEQFF
abundance: .; v_gene: TRBV7-2; d_gene: TRBD2; j_gene: TRBJ2-1; CDR3nt: TGTGCCAGCAGCTTAGTGGGACTAGCGGGCCACAATGAGCAGTTCTTC; CDR3aa: CASSLVGLAGHNEQFF
abundance: .; v_gene: TRBV10-1; d_gene: .; j_gene: TRBJ2-7; CDR3nt: TGCGCCAGCAGTGACCTGGGGGGTCCGAGCTCCTACGAGCAGTACTTC; CDR3aa: CASSDLGGPSSYEQYF
abundance: .; v_gene: TRBV6-2/TRBV6-3; d_gene: TRBD1; j_gene: TRBJ2-1; CDR3nt: TGTGCCAGCAGTCCGACCGACAGGGATCAATACAATGAGCAGTTCTTC; CDR3aa: CASSPTDRDQYNEQFF
abundance: .; v_gene: TRBV29-1; d_gene: .; j_gene: TRBJ2-4; CDR3nt: TGCAGCGGAGGAGACAGGAGCAAAAACATTCAGTACTTC; CDR3aa: CSGGDRSKNIQYF
abundance: .; v_gene: TRBV5-4; d_gene: TRBD2; j_gene: TRBJ2-3; CDR3nt: TGTGCCAGCAGCTTGGGCGGACTAGCGGGGGGGCTTGGAGATACGCAGTATTTT; CDR3aa: CASSLGGLAGGLGDTQYF
abundance: .; v_gene: TRBV28; d_gene: .; j_gene: TRBJ2-5; CDR3nt: TGTGCCAGCAGTTCAGGGCGCGAGACCCAGTACTTC; CDR3aa: CASSSGRETQYF
abundance: .; v_gene: TRBV5-1; d_gene: TRBD1; j_gene: TRBJ2-7; CDR3nt: TGCGCCAGCAGCGCAGGGTTGGGGACAGGCATACACGAGCAGTACTTC; CDR3aa: CASSAGLGTGIHEQYF
abundance: few; v_gene: TRBV3-1/TRBV3-2; d_gene: .; j_gene: TRBJ2-1; CDR3nt: TGTGCCAGCAGCCAAGCCCCCGGGGGAGAAAATGAGCAGTTCTTC; CDR3aa: CASSQAPGGENEQFF
abundance: .; v_gene: TRBV10-2; d_gene: .; j_gene: TRBJ2-2; CDR3nt: TGCGCCAGCAGTGAGTCCTCCGGGGAGCTGTTTTTT; CDR3aa: CASSESSGELFF